This T cell receptor beta chain was obtained from a study of patients and donors after allogeneic stem cell transplantation. TCRdb passed the RT-PCR reads through MiXCR, listing each CDR3 protein once. The sample has approximately 160,000 distinct CDR3 sequences, about 32% seen once. The CDR3 runs to 17 residues. The germline V gene has CDR1 SEHNR and CDR2 FQNEAQ (reference sequence). Trimming left V 5 bases short and J 0 bases short, with 19 bases between. This clonotype was counted a few times. Sequenced input: blood, either unsorted or a sorted T cell fraction (not recorded which). The V and J genes are TRBV7-9 and TRBJ1-2; D possibly corresponds to TRBD1 (6 bases). This clonotype originated in a human donor who was either an allogeneic HSCT recipient or a stem cell or donor lymphocyte infusion donor (not recorded which). It is not recorded whose cells these are; they may come from a transplant donor. CDR3 bases: TGTGCCAGCAGCCCACCGCACAGGGTCGTACCTAACTATGGCTACACCTTC. As protein: CASSPPHRVVPNYGYTF.